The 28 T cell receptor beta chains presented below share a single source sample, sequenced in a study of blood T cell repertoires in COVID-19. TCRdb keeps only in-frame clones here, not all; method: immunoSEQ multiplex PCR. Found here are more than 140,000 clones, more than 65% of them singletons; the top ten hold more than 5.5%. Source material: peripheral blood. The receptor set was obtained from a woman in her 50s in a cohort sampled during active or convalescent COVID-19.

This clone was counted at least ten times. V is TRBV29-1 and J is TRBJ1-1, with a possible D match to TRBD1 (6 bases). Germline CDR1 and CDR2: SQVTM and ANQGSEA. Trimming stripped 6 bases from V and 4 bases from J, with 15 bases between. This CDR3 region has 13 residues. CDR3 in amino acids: CSVSPQGTTEAFF. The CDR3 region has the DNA TGCAGCGTCTCTCCCCAGGGGACCACTGAAGCTTTCTTT.

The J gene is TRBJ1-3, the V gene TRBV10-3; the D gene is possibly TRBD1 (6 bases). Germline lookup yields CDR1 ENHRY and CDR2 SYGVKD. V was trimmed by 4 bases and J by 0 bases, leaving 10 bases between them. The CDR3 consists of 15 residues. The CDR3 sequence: CAISAAGASGNTIYF. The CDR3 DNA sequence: TGTGCCATCAGTGCGGCGGGGGCCTCTGGAAACACCATATATTTT.

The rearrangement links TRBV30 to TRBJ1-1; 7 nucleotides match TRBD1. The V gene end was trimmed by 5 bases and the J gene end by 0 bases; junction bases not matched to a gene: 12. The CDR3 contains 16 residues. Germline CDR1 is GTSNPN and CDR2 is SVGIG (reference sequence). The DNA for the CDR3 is TGTGCCTGGGGAGGGAAGGGGGCAGGGTTGAACACTGAAGCTTTCTTT. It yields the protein CAWGGKGAGLNTEAFF.

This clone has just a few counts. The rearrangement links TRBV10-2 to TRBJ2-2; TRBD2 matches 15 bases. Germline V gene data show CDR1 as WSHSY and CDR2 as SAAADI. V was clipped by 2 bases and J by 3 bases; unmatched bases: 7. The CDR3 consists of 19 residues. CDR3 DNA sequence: TGCGCCAGCAGTGAGCCGGGACTAGCGGGGGGTCGTGACACCGGGGAGCTGTTTTTT. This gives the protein CASSEPGLAGGRDTGELFF.

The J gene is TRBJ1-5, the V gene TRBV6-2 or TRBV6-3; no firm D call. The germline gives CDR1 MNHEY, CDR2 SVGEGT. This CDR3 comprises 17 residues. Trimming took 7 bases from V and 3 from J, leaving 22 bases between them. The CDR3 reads CASTPSALRSVNQPQHF. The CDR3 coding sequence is TGTGCCAGCACCCCCTCAGCTTTGCGGTCAGTCAATCAGCCCCAGCATTTT.

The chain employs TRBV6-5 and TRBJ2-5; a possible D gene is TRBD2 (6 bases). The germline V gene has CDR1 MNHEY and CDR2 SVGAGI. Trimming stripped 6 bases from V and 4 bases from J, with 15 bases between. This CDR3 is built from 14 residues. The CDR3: CASSRDFQGETQYF. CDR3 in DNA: TGTGCCAGCAGCCGGGACTTCCAGGGAGAGACCCAGTACTTC.

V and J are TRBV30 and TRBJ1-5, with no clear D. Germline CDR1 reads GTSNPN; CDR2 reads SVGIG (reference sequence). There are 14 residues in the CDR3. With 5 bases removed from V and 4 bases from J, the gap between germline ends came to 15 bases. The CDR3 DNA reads TGTGCCTGGGGGCTGGGCCCCAAGAATCAGCCCCAGCATTTT. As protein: CAWGLGPKNQPQHF.

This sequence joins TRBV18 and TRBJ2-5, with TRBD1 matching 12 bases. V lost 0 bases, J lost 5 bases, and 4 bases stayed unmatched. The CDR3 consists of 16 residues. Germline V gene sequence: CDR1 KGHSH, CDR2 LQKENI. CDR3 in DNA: TGTGCCAGCTCACCACCTGGGACAGGGGGCTTCGAGACCCAGTACTTC. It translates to CASSPPGTGGFETQYF.

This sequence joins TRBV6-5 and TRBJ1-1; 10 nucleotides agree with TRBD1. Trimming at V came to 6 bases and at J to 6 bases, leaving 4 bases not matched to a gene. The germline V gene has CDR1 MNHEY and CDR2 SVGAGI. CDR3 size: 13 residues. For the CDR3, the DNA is TGTGCCAGCAGATGGACAGGGGGTGCTGAAGCTTTCTTT. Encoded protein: CASRWTGGAEAFF.

DNA for the CDR3: TGTGCCAGTAGTAAACCACGGGGAGGCACCGGGGAGCTGTTTTTT. This encodes CASSKPRGGTGELFF. J is TRBJ2-2 and V is TRBV19, with a tentative D call TRBD2 (6 bases). The germline V gene has CDR1 LNHDA and CDR2 SQIVND (reference sequence). The CDR3 is made up of 15 amino acids. The V end was cut by 4 bases, the J end by 4 bases, with 13 bases between.

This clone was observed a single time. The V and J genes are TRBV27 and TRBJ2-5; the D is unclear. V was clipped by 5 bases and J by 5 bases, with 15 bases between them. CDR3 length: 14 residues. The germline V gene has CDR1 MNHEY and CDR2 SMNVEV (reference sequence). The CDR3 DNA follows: TGTGCCAGCAGTCCTTCCGACACTTGGGAGACCCAGTACTTC. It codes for CASSPSDTWETQYF.

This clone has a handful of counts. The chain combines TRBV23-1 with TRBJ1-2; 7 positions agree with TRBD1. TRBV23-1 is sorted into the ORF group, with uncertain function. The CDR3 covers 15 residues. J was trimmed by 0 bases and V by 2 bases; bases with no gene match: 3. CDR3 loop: CASSQGQGANYGYTF. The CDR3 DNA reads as TGCGCCAGCAGTCAAGGGCAGGGGGCTAACTATGGCTACACCTTC.

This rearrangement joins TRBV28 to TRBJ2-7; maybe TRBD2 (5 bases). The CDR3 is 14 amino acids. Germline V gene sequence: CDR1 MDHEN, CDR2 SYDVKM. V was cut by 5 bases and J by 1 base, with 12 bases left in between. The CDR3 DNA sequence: TGTGCCAGCAGTCCTGGACTGAGTTCCTACGAGCAGTACTTC. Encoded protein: CASSPGLSSYEQYF.

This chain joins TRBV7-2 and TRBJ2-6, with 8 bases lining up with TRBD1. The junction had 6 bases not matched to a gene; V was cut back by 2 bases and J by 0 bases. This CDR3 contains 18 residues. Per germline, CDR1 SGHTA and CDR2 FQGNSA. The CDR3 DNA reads TGTGCCAGCAGCTTATATGGGACAGGTACCTCTGGGGCCAACGTCCTGACTTTC. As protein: CASSLYGTGTSGANVLTF.

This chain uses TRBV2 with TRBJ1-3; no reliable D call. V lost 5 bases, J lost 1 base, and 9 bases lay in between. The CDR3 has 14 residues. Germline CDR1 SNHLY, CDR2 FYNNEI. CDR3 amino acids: CASSSYSSGNTIYF. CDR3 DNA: TGTGCCAGCAGTTCCTACAGTTCTGGAAACACCATATATTTT.

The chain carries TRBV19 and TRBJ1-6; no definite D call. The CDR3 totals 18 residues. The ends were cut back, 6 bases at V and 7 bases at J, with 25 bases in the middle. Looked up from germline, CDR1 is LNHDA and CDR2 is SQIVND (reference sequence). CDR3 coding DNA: TGTGCCAGTAGGGACCCGGGTTCCGGTCGGGGAGGAAATTCACCCCTCCACTTT. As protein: CASRDPGSGRGGNSPLHF.

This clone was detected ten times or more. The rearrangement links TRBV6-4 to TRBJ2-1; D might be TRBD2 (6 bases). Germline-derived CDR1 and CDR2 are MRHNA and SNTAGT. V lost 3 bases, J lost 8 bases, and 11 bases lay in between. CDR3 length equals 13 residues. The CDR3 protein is CASSESGLDEQFF. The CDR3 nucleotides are TGTGCCAGCAGTGAATCGGGACTGGATGAGCAGTTCTTC.

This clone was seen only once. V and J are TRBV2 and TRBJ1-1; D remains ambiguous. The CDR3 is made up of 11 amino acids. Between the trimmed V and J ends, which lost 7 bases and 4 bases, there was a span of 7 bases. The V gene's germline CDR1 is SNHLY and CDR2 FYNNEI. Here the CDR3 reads CASKISTEAFF. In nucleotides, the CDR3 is TGTGCCAGCAAGATTAGCACTGAAGCTTTCTTT.

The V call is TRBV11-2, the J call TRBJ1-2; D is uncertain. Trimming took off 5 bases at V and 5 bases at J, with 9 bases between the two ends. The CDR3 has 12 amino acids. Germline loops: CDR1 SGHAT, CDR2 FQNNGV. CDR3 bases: TGTGCCAGCAGCACAGTGAATTATGGCTACACCTTC. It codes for CASSTVNYGYTF.

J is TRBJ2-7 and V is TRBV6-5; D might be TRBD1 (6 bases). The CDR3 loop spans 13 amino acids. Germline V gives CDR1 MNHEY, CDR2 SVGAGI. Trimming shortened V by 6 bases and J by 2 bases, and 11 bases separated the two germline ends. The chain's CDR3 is CASSAGVPYEQYF. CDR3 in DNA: TGTGCCAGCAGCGCAGGGGTCCCCTACGAGCAGTACTTC.

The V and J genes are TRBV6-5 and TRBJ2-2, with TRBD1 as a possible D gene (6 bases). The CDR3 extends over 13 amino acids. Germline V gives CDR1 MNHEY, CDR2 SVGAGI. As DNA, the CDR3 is TGTGCGCAGGGACATTCGAACACCGGGGAGCTGTTTTTT. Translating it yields CAQGHSNTGELFF.

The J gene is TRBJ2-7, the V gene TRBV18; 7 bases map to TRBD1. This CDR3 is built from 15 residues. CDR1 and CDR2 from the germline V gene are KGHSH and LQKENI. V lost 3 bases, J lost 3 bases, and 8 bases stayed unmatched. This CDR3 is CASSPFDREFYEQYF. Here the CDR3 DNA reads TGTGCCAGCTCACCGTTTGACAGGGAATTCTACGAGCAGTACTTC.

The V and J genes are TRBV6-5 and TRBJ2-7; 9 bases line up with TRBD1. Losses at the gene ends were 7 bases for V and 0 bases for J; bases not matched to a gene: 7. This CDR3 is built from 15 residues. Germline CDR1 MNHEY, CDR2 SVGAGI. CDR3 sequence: CASNTGQGVSYEQYF. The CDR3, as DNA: TGTGCCAGCAACACGGGACAGGGTGTCTCCTACGAGCAGTACTTC.

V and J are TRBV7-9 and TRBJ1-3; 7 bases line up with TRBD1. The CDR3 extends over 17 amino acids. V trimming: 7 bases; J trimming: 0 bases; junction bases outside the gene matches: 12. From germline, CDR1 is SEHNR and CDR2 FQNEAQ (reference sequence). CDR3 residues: CASNAGTTGYSGNTIYF. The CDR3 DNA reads TGTGCCAGCAACGCAGGAACGACAGGGTACTCTGGAAACACCATATATTTT.

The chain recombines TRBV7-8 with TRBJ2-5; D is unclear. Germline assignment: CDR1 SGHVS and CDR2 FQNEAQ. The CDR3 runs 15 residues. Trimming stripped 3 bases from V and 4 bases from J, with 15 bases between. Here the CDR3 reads CASSFQANPRETQYF. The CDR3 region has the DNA TGTGCCAGCAGCTTTCAGGCTAACCCACGAGAGACCCAGTACTTC.

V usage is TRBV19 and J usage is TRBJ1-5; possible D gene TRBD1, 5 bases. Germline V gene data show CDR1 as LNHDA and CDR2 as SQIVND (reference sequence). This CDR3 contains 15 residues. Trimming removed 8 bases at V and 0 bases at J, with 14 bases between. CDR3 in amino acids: CASLDRGFSNQPQHF. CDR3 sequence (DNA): TGTGCCAGTCTCGACAGAGGATTTAGCAATCAGCCCCAGCATTTT.

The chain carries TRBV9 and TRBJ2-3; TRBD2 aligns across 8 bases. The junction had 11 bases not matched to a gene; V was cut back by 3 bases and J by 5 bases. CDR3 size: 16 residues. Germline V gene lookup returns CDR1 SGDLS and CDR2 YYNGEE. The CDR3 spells CASSGNSGALEDTQYF. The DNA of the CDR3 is TGTGCCAGCAGCGGAAATAGCGGGGCACTGGAAGATACGCAGTATTTT.

CDR3 residues: CASSLRQGENEKLFF. The CDR3 bases are TGTGCCAGCAGCCTCAGACAGGGGGAGAATGAAAAACTGTTTTTT. J is TRBJ1-4 and V is TRBV7-9; 9 nucleotides match TRBD1. There are 15 residues in the CDR3. J lost 5 bases, V lost 5 bases, and 6 bases had no gene match. Germline loops: CDR1 SEHNR, CDR2 FQNEAQ (reference sequence).